This TCR beta chain is drawn from a study of cytomegalovirus exposure and HLA in healthy donors. Germline V gene lookup returns CDR1 MNHNS and CDR2 SASEGT. The CDR3 contains 15 residues. V dropped 0 bases and J dropped 2; count of bases not matched to a gene: 4. Researchers ran the PCR with 60 Vbeta and 13 Jbeta primers. The method was immunoSEQ multiplex PCR; TCRdb's version includes in-frame clones alone and lacks a portion of them. Of fewer than 200,000 clones listed, approximately 71% are singletons. The specimen sequenced was PBMCs. The rearrangement uses TRBV6-1 and TRBJ2-7, with TRBD2 matching over 7 bases. The receptor's source is a girl between 10 and 17 years old in good health and CMV-seronegative. CDR3 sequence reads: CASSEAGGEPYEQYF. The CDR3 DNA sequence: TGTGCCAGCAGTGAAGCGGGGGGGGAGCCCTACGAGCAGTACTTC.